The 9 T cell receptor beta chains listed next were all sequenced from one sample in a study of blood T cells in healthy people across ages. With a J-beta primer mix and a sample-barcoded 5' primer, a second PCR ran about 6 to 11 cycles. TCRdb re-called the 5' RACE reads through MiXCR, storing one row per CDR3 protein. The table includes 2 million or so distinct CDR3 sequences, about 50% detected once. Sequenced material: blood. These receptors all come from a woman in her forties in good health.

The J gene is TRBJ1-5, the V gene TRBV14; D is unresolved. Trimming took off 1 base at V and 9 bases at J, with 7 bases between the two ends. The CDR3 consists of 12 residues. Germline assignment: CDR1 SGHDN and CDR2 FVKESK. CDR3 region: CASSQGGPPQHF. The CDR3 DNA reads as TGTGCCAGCAGCCAAGGGGGTCCGCCCCAGCATTTT. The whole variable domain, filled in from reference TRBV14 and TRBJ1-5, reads EAGVTQFPSHSVIEKGQTVTLRCDPISGHDNLYWYRRVMGKEIKFLLHFVKESKQDESGMPNNRFLAERTGGTYSTLKVQPAELEDSGVYFCASSQGGPPQHFGDGTRLSIL.

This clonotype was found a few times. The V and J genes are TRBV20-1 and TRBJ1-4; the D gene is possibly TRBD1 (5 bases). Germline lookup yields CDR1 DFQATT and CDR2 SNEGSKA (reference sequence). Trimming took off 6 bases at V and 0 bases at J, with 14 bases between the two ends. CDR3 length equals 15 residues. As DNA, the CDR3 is TGCAGTGCGACACCAGGGTCCGCAACTAATGAAAAACTGTTTTTT. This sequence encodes CSATPGSATNEKLFF.

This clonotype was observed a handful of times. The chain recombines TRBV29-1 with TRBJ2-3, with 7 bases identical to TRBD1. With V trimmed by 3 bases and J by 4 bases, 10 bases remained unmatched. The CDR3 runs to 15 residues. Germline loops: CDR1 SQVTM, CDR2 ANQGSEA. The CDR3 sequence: CSVDITGTASDTQYF. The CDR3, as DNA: TGCAGCGTTGATATCACGGGGACAGCGTCAGATACGCAGTATTTT.

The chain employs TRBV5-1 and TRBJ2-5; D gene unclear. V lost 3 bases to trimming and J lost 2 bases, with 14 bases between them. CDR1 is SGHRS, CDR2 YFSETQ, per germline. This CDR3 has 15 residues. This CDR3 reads CASSWASPLQETQYF. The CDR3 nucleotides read TGCGCCAGCAGCTGGGCAAGCCCTTTACAAGAGACCCAGTACTTC.

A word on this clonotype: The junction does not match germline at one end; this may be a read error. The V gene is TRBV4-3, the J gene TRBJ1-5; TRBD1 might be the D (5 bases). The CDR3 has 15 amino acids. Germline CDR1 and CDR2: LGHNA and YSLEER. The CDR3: CASGQDRRDGQPQHF. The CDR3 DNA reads TGCGCCAGCGGCCAAGATCGGAGGGACGGGCAGCCCCAGCATTTT.

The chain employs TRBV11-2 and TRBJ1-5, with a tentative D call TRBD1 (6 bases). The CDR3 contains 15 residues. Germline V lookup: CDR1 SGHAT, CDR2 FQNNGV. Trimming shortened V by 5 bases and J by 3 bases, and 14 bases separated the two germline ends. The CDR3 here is CASSPGTYPNQPQHF. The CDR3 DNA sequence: TGTGCCAGCAGCCCCGGGACATATCCCAATCAGCCCCAGCATTTT.

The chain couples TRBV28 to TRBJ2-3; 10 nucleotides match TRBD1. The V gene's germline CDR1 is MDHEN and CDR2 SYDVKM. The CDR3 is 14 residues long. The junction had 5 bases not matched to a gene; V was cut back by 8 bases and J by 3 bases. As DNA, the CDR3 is TGTGCCAGCCTTGGGACAGGGGCGACAGATACGCAGTATTTT. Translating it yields CASLGTGATDTQYF.

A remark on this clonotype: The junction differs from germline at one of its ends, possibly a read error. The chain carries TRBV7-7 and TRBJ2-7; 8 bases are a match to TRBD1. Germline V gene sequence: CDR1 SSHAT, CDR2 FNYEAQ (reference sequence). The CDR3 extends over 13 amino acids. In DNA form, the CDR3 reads TGTGCTAGCAGCTTCGTCAGGGGGCACGAGCAGTACTTC. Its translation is CASSFVRGHEQYF.

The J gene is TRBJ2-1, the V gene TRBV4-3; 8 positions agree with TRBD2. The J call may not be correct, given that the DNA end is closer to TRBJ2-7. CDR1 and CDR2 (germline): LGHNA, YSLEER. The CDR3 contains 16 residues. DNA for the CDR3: TGCGCCAGCAGCCAAGACGGGGGGGCTTTTTACAATGAGCAGTACTTC. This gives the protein CASSQDGGAFYNEQYF.